This entry features one TCR beta chain sequence. The antigen remains undetermined. Before sequencing, viral peptide pools were used by the ViraFEST assay to expand antigen-specific CD4+ T cells. When more than 9 days of culture had elapsed, CD4+ T cells were isolated. SARS-CoV-2 infection was confirmed by PCR in the person between March and December 2020. Two-dose vaccination with either BNT162b2 or mRNA-1273 was given to the participants. Every well housed two million PBMC, which grew in culture alongside around 10 IU/ml IL-2 and 10 ug/ml peptides. This record belongs to a study of vaccination effects on CD4 cells after COVID-19. Looking at the study overall: It was a median of 72 days after the second dose that post-vaccine samples were obtained. General study points: Spike-reactive clones in convalescents after vaccination were chiefly newly vaccine-induced. Convalescent patients numbered few in the study; early post-infection timepoints were missing entirely.

The CDR3 is 14 residues long. The V end lost 4 bases, the J end lost 7 bases, and 15 bases lay between the germline ends. In germline, CDR1 is SGHRS, CDR2 YFSETQ. The table came from immunoSEQ multiplex PCR; TCRdb's copy has only in-frame clones and leaves some out. The sample has 14,000 or so clones, roughly 80% seen once. Sequences were derived from CD4+ T cells from PBMCs cultured with HCoV-NL63 spike peptides, sampled after COVID-19 vaccination. The chain is built from TRBV5-1 and TRBJ2-4; D possibly uses TRBD1 or TRBD2 (5 bases each). The receptor's source is a human donor who had a prior SARS-CoV-2 infection. The CDR3 sequence is CASSGTNWGNIQYF. The CDR3 DNA reads TGCGCCAGCAGCGGAACTAACTGGGGGAACATTCAGTACTTC.